A single sample is the source of the 10 T cell receptor beta chains below, sequenced in a study of T cell repertoires in cytomegalovirus infection. TCRdb reanalysed the reads using MiXCR and keeps one entry per CDR3 protein. This table has about 330,000 distinct CDR3 sequences, over 7.5% appearing once. Sequenced: PBMCs. These receptors originate from a human donor in good health (CMV status not recorded). Some clones in this sample may be carry-over from other donors' samples.

This clonotype was seen repeatedly, ten times or more. In DNA, the CDR3 is TGTGCCAGCAGCCCTAGACTGGGGAGCAATCAGCCCCAGCATTTT. It yields the protein CASSPRLGSNQPQHF. This chain joins TRBV7-2 and TRBJ1-5; D is unresolved. Between the trimmed V and J ends, which lost 5 bases and 1 base, there was a span of 12 bases. Germline CDR1 reads SGHTA; CDR2 reads FQGNSA. The CDR3 contains 15 residues.

This clonotype appeared a few times. The V gene is TRBV28, the J gene TRBJ1-2; possible D gene TRBD1, 6 bases. CDR1 MDHEN and CDR2 SYDVKM come from the germline V gene. The V end lost 3 bases, the J end lost 0 bases, and 14 bases lay between the germline ends. The CDR3 is 16 amino acids. CDR3 in DNA: TGTGCCAGCAGTTTCGACAGGTTCAGAGCTAACTATGGCTACACCTTC. Its translation is CASSFDRFRANYGYTF.

This clonotype was observed a handful of times. The genes are TRBV18 and TRBJ2-3, with D unclear. Per germline, CDR1 KGHSH and CDR2 LQKENI. This CDR3 contains 14 residues. V lost 4 bases to trimming and J lost 6 bases, with 14 bases between them. This CDR3 is CASSLNTDRDTQYF. For the CDR3, the DNA is TGTGCCAGCTCACTGAATACTGACCGCGATACGCAGTATTTT.

The V and J genes are TRBV3-1 and TRBJ1-2, with D perhaps TRBD1 (5 bases). The V and J ends lost 1 base and 2 bases respectively, with 5 bases between them. CDR1 LGHDT and CDR2 YNNKEL come from the germline V gene (reference sequence). This CDR3 has 13 amino acids. The CDR3 DNA reads as TGTGCCAGCAGCCAAGGGGGGAACTATGGCTACACCTTC. It is translated as CASSQGGNYGYTF.

This clonotype has ten or more counts. As DNA, the CDR3 is TGTGCCAGCAGTTTCGCTCGGGCAGATACGCAGTATTTT. Translation gives CASSFARADTQYF. The chain recombines TRBV12-3 or TRBV12-4 with TRBJ2-3; D remains ambiguous. This CDR3 has 13 amino acids. V was clipped by 3 bases and J by 4 bases, with 8 bases between them.

The V gene is TRBV7-8, the J gene TRBJ1-2; D gene unclear. CDR3 size: 15 residues. Germline V gene lookup returns CDR1 SGHVS and CDR2 FQNEAQ. Trimming took off 4 bases at V and 1 base at J, with 13 bases between the two ends. The CDR3 region has the DNA TGTGCCAGCAGCTCCTTCATGGACTATAACTATGGCTACACCTTC. Its protein product is CASSSFMDYNYGYTF.

This clonotype was seen many times. The V and J genes are TRBV7-2 and TRBJ1-1, with unresolved D. The V end lost 5 bases, the J end lost 4 bases, and 8 bases lay between the germline ends. CDR3 length: 12 residues. Germline CDR1 SGHTA, CDR2 FQGNSA. The CDR3 region has the DNA TGTGCCAGCAGCCTCAGCCGCACTGAAGCTTTCTTT. Its translation: CASSLSRTEAFF.

This clonotype was seen a handful of times. The rearrangement joins TRBV7-2 to TRBJ1-6; no clear D. Trimming left V 8 bases short and J 9 bases short, with 23 bases between. The CDR3 totals 16 residues. CDR1 SGHTA and CDR2 FQGNSA come from the germline V gene. CDR3 protein: CASARADIRSSSPLHF. The DNA for the CDR3 is TGTGCCAGCGCAAGGGCAGATATAAGGTCTAGTTCACCCCTCCACTTT.

This clonotype appeared a few times. V and J are TRBV6-2 or TRBV6-3 and TRBJ1-2; 7 bases align to TRBD1. There are 12 residues in the CDR3. J gave up 7 bases and V 2 bases, and 1 base lay outside the gene matches. Germline V gene sequence: CDR1 MNHEY, CDR2 SVGEGT. The CDR3 protein is CASSYGQVGYTF. The CDR3 DNA reads TGTGCCAGCAGTTACGGACAGGTTGGCTACACCTTC.

In its sample, this clonotype was seen many times. This sequence joins TRBV28 and TRBJ2-1, with 11 bases that match TRBD2. The junction had 7 bases not matched to a gene; V was cut back by 5 bases and J by 1 base. Per germline, CDR1 MDHEN and CDR2 SYDVKM. The CDR3 is 17 residues long. CDR3 sequence reads: CASSGATSGGSYNEQFF. The CDR3 nucleotides are TGTGCCAGCAGTGGCGCCACTAGCGGGGGATCCTACAATGAGCAGTTCTTC.